This passage covers 31 T cell receptor beta chains from one sample sequenced in a study of sequential checkpoint blockade in melanoma. Sequencing used immunoSEQ multiplex PCR; TCRdb keeps in-frame clones, though not all of them. The sample holds 3,500 to 4,000 clones, around 43% seen once. The treatment denotes: randomized to nivolumab then ipilimumab (arm A) or the reverse (arm B). The sample consisted of CD8+ T cells sorted from blood (inferred from file names), taken from a patient given nivolumab and ipilimumab in sequence. The source of these receptors is a human donor with melanoma.

This sequence joins TRBV5-4 and TRBJ2-7; 7 bases are a match to TRBD1. The CDR3 is made up of 14 amino acids. Per germline, CDR1 SGHNT and CDR2 YYREEE (reference sequence). The ends lost 3 bases at V and 2 bases at J; junction bases unmatched: 5. CDR3 amino acids: CASSYGTAAYEQYF. The CDR3 DNA follows: TGTGCCAGCAGCTATGGGACAGCGGCCTACGAGCAGTACTTC.

V usage is TRBV2 and J usage is TRBJ1-4; D may be TRBD1 (5 bases). The length of the CDR3 is 14 residues. Germline values: CDR1 SNHLY, CDR2 FYNNEI. The CDR3 loop is CAISAGFLNEKLFF. The CDR3 DNA reads as TGTGCTATCAGCGCAGGGTTTCTGAATGAAAAACTGTTTTTT. Combining the CDR3 with reference TRBV2 and TRBJ1-4 gives the whole variable domain EPEVTQTPSHQVTQMGQEVILRCVPISNHLYFYWYRQILGQKVEFLVSFYNNEISEKSEIFDDQFSVERPDGSNFTLKIRSTKLEDSAMYFCAISAGFLNEKLFFGSGTQLSVL.

A few counts support this clone. V and J are TRBV19 and TRBJ2-7; D is possibly TRBD1 (6 bases). V was pared by 0 bases and J by 3 bases, with 12 bases between. The CDR3 has 15 amino acids. The germline V gene encodes CDR1 LNHDA and CDR2 SQIVND (reference sequence). As DNA, the CDR3 is TGTGCCAGTAGTATAGATTGGCAGGGGAGCTACGAGCAGTACTTC. Translating it yields CASSIDWQGSYEQYF.

The rearrangement links TRBV10-3 to TRBJ1-1; D call uncertain. The CDR3 has 13 residues. Per germline, CDR1 ENHRY and CDR2 SYGVKD. The V and J ends lost 8 bases and 2 bases respectively, with 12 bases between them. The CDR3 nucleotides are TGTGCCATCGACGGCGGATTAAACACTGAAGCTTTCTTT. Amino acids: CAIDGGLNTEAFF.

In its sample, this clone ranks as medium-sized (0.01 to 0.1%). The V call is TRBV27, the J call TRBJ1-5, with 7 nucleotides matching TRBD1. This CDR3 contains 15 residues. J was trimmed by 1 base and V by 8 bases; bases with no gene match: 8. Germline V CDR1 and CDR2: MNHEY, SMNVEV (reference sequence). CDR3 amino acids: CASGQGTDSNQPQHF. In nucleotides, the CDR3 is TGTGCCAGCGGTCAGGGGACAGACAGCAATCAGCCCCAGCATTTT.

In its sample, this clone is medium-sized. V gene TRBV19 combines with J gene TRBJ1-1; D might be TRBD1 (5 bases). V lost 6 bases, J lost 5 bases, and 16 bases lay in between. The CDR3 totals 14 residues. Germline values: CDR1 LNHDA, CDR2 SQIVND (reference sequence). CDR3 in amino acids: CASRHWGGRTEAFF. As DNA, the CDR3 is TGTGCCAGTAGACATTGGGGGGGTAGGACTGAAGCTTTCTTT.

This chain links TRBV7-8 with TRBJ2-7, with unresolved D. This CDR3 is built from 12 residues. Trimming shortened V by 5 bases and J by 0 bases, and 5 bases separated the two germline ends. The germline V gene encodes CDR1 SGHVS and CDR2 FQNEAQ. This CDR3 is CASSPISYEQYF. In nucleotides, the CDR3 is TGTGCCAGCAGCCCTATCTCCTACGAGCAGTACTTC.

This clone was picked up a small number of times. CDR3 sequence: CASSVVGTGVEAFF. The CDR3 nucleotides are TGTGCCAGCAGCGTAGTAGGGACGGGAGTTGAAGCTTTCTTT. The V call is TRBV9, the J call TRBJ1-1; TRBD1 is a possible D gene (5 bases). Germline loops: CDR1 SGDLS, CDR2 YYNGEE. The germline V and J ends were trimmed by 0 bases and 7 bases, with 13 bases remaining between them. This CDR3 region has 14 residues.

This clone was recorded a few times. This chain links TRBV15 with TRBJ2-5; 10 nucleotides agree with TRBD2. The V gene's germline CDR1 is LNHNV and CDR2 YYDKDF (reference sequence). This CDR3 has 13 amino acids. The V and J ends lost 3 bases and 11 bases, in that order; junction bases with no gene match: 6. CDR3 amino acids: CATSSLAGEEQYF. The CDR3 DNA reads TGTGCCACCAGCAGCCTAGCGGGGGAAGAGCAGTACTTC.

The CDR3 loop reads CASSPAGLEQYF. The DNA for the CDR3 is TGTGCCAGCAGCCCCGCCGGACTCGAGCAGTACTTC. This chain links TRBV11-1 with TRBJ2-5, with TRBD2 as a possible D gene (5 bases). The assigned J gene may be wrong: the sequence end matches TRBJ2-7 better. The CDR3 is made up of 12 amino acids. Germline V CDR1 and CDR2: SGHAT, FQDESV (reference sequence).

The chain has TRBV9 and TRBJ1-1, with a weak D call TRBD1 (5 bases). This CDR3 spans 13 amino acids. Germline V gives CDR1 SGDLS, CDR2 YYNGEE. Between the trimmed V and J ends, which lost 0 bases and 7 bases, there was a span of 10 bases. The CDR3 nucleotides are TGTGCCAGCAGCGTAGGGAAGGGGTTTGAAGCTTTCTTT. This translates into CASSVGKGFEAFF.

This clone was counted a few times. The J gene is TRBJ1-1, the V gene TRBV7-6; D ambiguous. Germline V CDR1 and CDR2: SGHVS, FNYEAQ. Trimming removed 4 bases at V and 1 base at J, with 13 bases between. This CDR3 is built from 15 residues. As DNA, the CDR3 is TGTGCCAGCAGCTCCCTTCCCGGGTCGAACACTGAAGCTTTCTTT. It encodes CASSSLPGSNTEAFF.

This clone turned up a few times. The gene calls are TRBV4-3 and TRBJ2-7, with D perhaps TRBD1 (5 bases). From germline, CDR1 is LGHNA and CDR2 YSLEER. This CDR3 spans 15 amino acids. The germline V and J ends were trimmed by 4 bases and 0 bases, with 13 bases remaining between them. CDR3 bases: TGCGCCAGCAGCCTAGACGAAGGGGCCTCCTACGAGCAGTACTTC. Protein: CASSLDEGASYEQYF.

The V gene is TRBV28, the J gene TRBJ2-1; 9 nucleotides line up with TRBD2. With 6 bases clipped from V and 1 base from J, the junction kept 7 bases outside the gene matches. The CDR3 runs 16 residues. Germline assignment: CDR1 MDHEN and CDR2 SYDVKM. This CDR3 is CASRVAGAASYNEQFF. The DNA of the CDR3 is TGTGCCAGCAGAGTAGCGGGAGCAGCGTCCTACAATGAGCAGTTCTTC.

In regard to this clone: The identical CDR3 is also encoded by other nucleotide sequences in the sample. The genes are TRBV27 and TRBJ2-7, with D perhaps TRBD1 (5 bases). Germline V gives CDR1 MNHEY, CDR2 SMNVEV (reference sequence). V dropped 2 bases and J dropped 1 base, with 6 bases sitting between them. The CDR3 totals 13 residues. For the CDR3, the DNA is TGTGCCAGCAGTTTAGGGGCATCCTACGAGCAGTACTTC. Encoded protein: CASSLGASYEQYF.

The gene calls are TRBV27 and TRBJ2-2; perhaps TRBD2 as D (5 bases). Trimming stripped 1 base from V and 6 bases from J, with 15 bases between. The CDR3 length is 16 residues. In germline, CDR1 is MNHEY, CDR2 SMNVEV (reference sequence). The CDR3 coding sequence is TGTGCCAGCAGTTTATACCCCTCCGTGCGGGCCGGGGAGCTGTTTTTT. Residues: CASSLYPSVRAGELFF.

The V call is TRBV19, the J call TRBJ2-7; D unclear. Trimming pared 9 bases from V and 6 bases from J, leaving 9 bases between. The CDR3 loop spans 10 amino acids. From germline, CDR1 is LNHDA and CDR2 SQIVND (reference sequence). The CDR3 region has the DNA TGTGCCAGCCGATCAGGCGAGCAGTACTTC. Its protein product is CASRSGEQYF.

Only a few counts were recorded for this clone. The chain joins TRBV7-9 to TRBJ2-7; tentative D call: TRBD2 (5 bases). The CDR3 spans 15 residues. Trimming took 5 bases from V and 0 from J, leaving 14 bases between them. Looked up from germline, CDR1 is SEHNR and CDR2 is FQNEAQ (reference sequence). As DNA, the CDR3 is TGTGCCAGCAGCCAAGAAGGAGACTACTCCTACGAGCAGTACTTC. This translates into CASSQEGDYSYEQYF.

This clone has just a few counts. The V call is TRBV28, the J call TRBJ1-2, with 8 bases aligning to TRBD1. Germline V gives CDR1 MDHEN, CDR2 SYDVKM. The CDR3 length is 17 residues. V shed 2 bases and J 6 bases; nucleotides not matched to a gene: 14. The CDR3 region is CASSLRAGGEIINGYTF. The CDR3 DNA is TGTGCCAGCAGTTTAAGGGCAGGGGGCGAAATAATTAATGGCTACACCTTC.

The chain combines TRBV30 with TRBJ1-4; TRBD1 aligns across 7 bases. J lost 7 bases, V lost 4 bases, and 12 bases had no gene match. The germline V gene encodes CDR1 GTSNPN and CDR2 SVGIG (reference sequence). The CDR3 runs 15 residues. The CDR3 region is CAWISEQGMGEKLFF. CDR3 DNA sequence: TGTGCCTGGATATCCGAACAGGGGATGGGTGAAAAACTGTTTTTT.

The genes are TRBV14 and TRBJ1-5; D is unclear. With 0 bases removed from V and 8 bases from J, the gap between germline ends came to 8 bases. The CDR3 loop spans 13 amino acids. The germline CDR1 and CDR2 sequences are SGHDN and FVKESK. Written as DNA, the CDR3 is TGTGCCAGCAGCCAAGAAACGGCGGAGCCCCAGCATTTT. Residues: CASSQETAEPQHF.

This clone showed up just a few times. In DNA form, the CDR3 reads TGTGCCAGCAGCGCAACAGGGGGCTATGGCTACACCTTC. This sequence encodes CASSATGGYGYTF. This sequence joins TRBV7-9 and TRBJ1-2; 8 bases fit TRBD1. This CDR3 is built from 13 residues. Germline-derived CDR1 and CDR2 are SEHNR and FQNEAQ (reference sequence). The V gene end was trimmed by 5 bases and the J gene end by 4 bases; junction bases not matched to a gene: 3.

The chain couples TRBV5-6 to TRBJ1-6; a weak D match, TRBD1 (5 bases). CDR1 is SGHDT, CDR2 YYEEEE, per germline. The V gene lost 2 bases and the J gene lost 6 bases, with 9 bases spanning the gap. CDR3 length equals 14 residues. The CDR3 reads CASSFGGGNSPLHF. The CDR3 DNA reads TGTGCCAGCAGCTTCGGGGGAGGTAATTCACCCCTCCACTTT.

This clone was observed a handful of times. The chain employs TRBV28 and TRBJ2-7, with 7 bases that match TRBD1. V trimming: 6 bases; J trimming: 1 base; junction bases outside the gene matches: 9. The germline CDR1 and CDR2 sequences are MDHEN and SYDVKM. There are 15 residues in the CDR3. As DNA, the CDR3 is TGTGCCAGCAGACCCCTTGACAGGGAGTCCTACGAGCAGTACTTC. Translating it yields CASRPLDRESYEQYF.

To note about this clone: The junction shows a germline mismatch at one end, possibly a read error. Other nucleotide sequences in the sample specify the same CDR3. V gene TRBV5-4 combines with J gene TRBJ2-7; the D gene is possibly TRBD1 (7 bases). The CDR3 sequence is 15 residues long. The germline V gene encodes CDR1 SGHNT and CDR2 YYREEE (reference sequence). CDR3 in amino acids: CASSQEPGGTYEQYF. CDR3 sequence (DNA): TGCGCCAGCAGCCAAGAGCCAGGGGGGACCTACGAGCAGTACTTC.

The CDR3 DNA is TGTGCCAGCAGTTACTCTGAGGGACAGCCCTACGAGCAGTACTTC. This gives the protein CASSYSEGQPYEQYF. This sequence joins TRBV6-6 and TRBJ2-5; 7 positions match TRBD1. Matching the DNA end better, TRBJ2-7 makes the J call doubtful. The CDR3 runs 15 residues. Germline CDR1 MNHNY, CDR2 SVGAGI (reference sequence).

The rearrangement joins TRBV9 to TRBJ2-7; 8 bases map to TRBD2. The CDR3 has 12 residues. Unmatched junction bases numbered 5, after V lost 7 bases and J lost 5 bases. From germline, CDR1 is SGDLS and CDR2 YYNGEE. CDR3: CASAGGHHEQYF. CDR3 sequence (DNA): TGTGCCAGCGCGGGAGGCCACCACGAGCAGTACTTC.

The chain couples TRBV9 to TRBJ1-2; D is undetermined. The CDR3 loop spans 14 amino acids. Deletions cut 0 bases from V and 2 bases from J, with 8 bases between. Germline CDR1 reads SGDLS; CDR2 reads YYNGEE. The CDR3 sequence is CASSVDSVNYGYTF. The CDR3, as DNA: TGTGCCAGCAGCGTAGATTCAGTCAACTATGGCTACACCTTC.

This clone is judged medium-sized. The V call is TRBV7-2, the J call TRBJ1-1; possibly TRBD1 for D (5 bases). The CDR3 runs to 12 residues. With 4 bases removed from V and 11 bases from J, the gap between germline ends came to 14 bases. The germline CDR1 and CDR2 sequences are SGHTA and FQGNSA. The CDR3 loop is CASSSTRVGAFF. The CDR3, as DNA: TGTGCCAGCAGCTCCACCAGGGTAGGGGCTTTCTTT.

This clone has more than one count but fewer than ten. V gene TRBV7-2 combines with J gene TRBJ1-1; D unresolved. The CDR3 is 12 amino acids. Germline CDR1 is SGHTA and CDR2 is FQGNSA. The CDR3 DNA sequence: TGTGCGCTCACCCGGGGGAACACTGAAGCTTTCTTT. This gives the protein CALTRGNTEAFF.

This sequence joins TRBV7-3 and TRBJ2-7; 9 bases fit TRBD1. This CDR3 comprises 13 residues. The J segment lost 6 bases and the V segment lost 5 bases, leaving 5 bases of the junction unmatched. Germline-derived CDR1 and CDR2 are SGHTA and FQGTGA. The CDR3 spells CASSRGQGREQYF. CDR3 nucleotide sequence: TGTGCCAGCAGCAGGGGACAGGGTCGCGAGCAGTACTTC.